What follows describes a single T cell receptor (beta chain). In the original analysis: The authors estimated nucleated cell counts from reference gene primer amplification. Produced via immunoSEQ multiplex PCR; TCRdb's table is partial and in-frame only. The V and J calls and clone size are taken from that table; D and trimming were inferred from the DNA. Of about 230,000 clones in the sample, approximately 84% were seen once. These data are taken from a study of blood T cell repertoires in COVID-19. Study-level information: The analysed material was cDNA or gDNA that came from T cells, B-cell-depleted T cells, or PBMCs.

Germline V gene sequence: CDR1 MNHEY, CDR2 SMNVEV (reference sequence). The CDR3 contains 17 residues. Trimming took 6 bases from V and 6 from J; bases not matched to a gene: 14. This sequence joins TRBV27 and TRBJ2-2; 9 bases align to TRBD1. This sequence was found in an elderly woman with acute or convalescent COVID-19. Sequenced: peripheral blood. The CDR3 DNA reads as TGTGCCAGCAGAAAGTCTAGAACCGGGACAGGGTCCGGGGAGCTGTTTTTT. Translated: CASRKSRTGTGSGELFF.